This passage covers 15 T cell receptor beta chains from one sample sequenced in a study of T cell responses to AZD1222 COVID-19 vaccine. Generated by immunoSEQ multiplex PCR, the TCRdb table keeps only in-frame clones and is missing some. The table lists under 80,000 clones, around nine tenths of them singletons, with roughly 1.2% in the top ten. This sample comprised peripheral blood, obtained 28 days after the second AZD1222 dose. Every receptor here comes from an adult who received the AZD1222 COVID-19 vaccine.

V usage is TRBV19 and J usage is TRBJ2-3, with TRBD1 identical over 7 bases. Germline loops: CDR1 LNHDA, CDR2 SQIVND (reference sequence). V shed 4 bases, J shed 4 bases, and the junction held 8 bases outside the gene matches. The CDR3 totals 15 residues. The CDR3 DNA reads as TGTGCCAGTAGTACCCTACAGGGGAGAGCAGATACGCAGTATTTT. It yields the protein CASSTLQGRADTQYF.

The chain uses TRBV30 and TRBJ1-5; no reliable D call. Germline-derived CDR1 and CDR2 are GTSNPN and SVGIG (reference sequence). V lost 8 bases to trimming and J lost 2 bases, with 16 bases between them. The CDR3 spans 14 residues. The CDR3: CAPPGPGGNQPQHF. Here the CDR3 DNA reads TGTGCCCCTCCCGGACCGGGAGGCAATCAGCCCCAGCATTTT.

This chain's CDR3 is CASSPLNQEPQHF. The CDR3 DNA sequence: TGTGCCAGCAGCCCCCTTAACCAGGAGCCCCAGCATTTT. This sequence joins TRBV6-2 or TRBV6-3 and TRBJ1-5; D gene ambiguous. The V gene's germline CDR1 is MNHEY and CDR2 SVGEGT. Trimming pared 6 bases from V and 8 bases from J, leaving 14 bases between. The CDR3 sequence is 13 residues long.

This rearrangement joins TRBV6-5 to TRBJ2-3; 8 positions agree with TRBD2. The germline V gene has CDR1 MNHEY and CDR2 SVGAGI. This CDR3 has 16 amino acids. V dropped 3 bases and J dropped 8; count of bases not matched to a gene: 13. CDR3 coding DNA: TGTGCCAGCAGTTATCAGGGTACTAGCGGAGGCGGTACGCAGTATTTT. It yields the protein CASSYQGTSGGGTQYF.

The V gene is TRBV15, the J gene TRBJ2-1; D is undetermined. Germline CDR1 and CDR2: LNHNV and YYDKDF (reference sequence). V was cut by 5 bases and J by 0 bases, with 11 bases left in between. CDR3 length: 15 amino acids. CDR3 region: CATSGPEVSYNEQFF. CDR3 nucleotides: TGTGCCACCAGCGGGCCCGAGGTCTCCTACAATGAGCAGTTCTTC.

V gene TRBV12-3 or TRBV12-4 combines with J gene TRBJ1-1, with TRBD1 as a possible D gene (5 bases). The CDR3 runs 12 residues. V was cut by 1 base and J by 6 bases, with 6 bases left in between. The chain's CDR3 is CASSLGGAEAFF. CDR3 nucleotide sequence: TGTGCCAGCAGTTTAGGGGGGGCTGAAGCTTTCTTT.

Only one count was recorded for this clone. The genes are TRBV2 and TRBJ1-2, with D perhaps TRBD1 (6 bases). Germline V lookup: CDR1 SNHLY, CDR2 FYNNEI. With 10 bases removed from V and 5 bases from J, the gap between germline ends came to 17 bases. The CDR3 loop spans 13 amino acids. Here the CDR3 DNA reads TGTGCCAACTCTGCGGGACACGGATATGGCTACACCTTC. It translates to CANSAGHGYGYTF.

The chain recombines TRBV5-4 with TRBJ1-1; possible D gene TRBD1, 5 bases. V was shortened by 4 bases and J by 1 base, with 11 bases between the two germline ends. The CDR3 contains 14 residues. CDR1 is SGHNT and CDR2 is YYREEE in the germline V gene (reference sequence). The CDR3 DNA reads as TGTGCCAGCAGCCTCGGGGGACCGAACACTGAAGCTTTCTTT. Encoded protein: CASSLGGPNTEAFF.

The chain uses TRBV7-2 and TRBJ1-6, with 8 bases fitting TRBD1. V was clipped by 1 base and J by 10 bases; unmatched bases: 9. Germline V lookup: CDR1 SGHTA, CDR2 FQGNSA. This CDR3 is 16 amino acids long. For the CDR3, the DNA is TGTGCCAGCAGCTTAGAGAGGAGGACAGGGCGCTCACCCCTCCACTTT. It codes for CASSLERRTGRSPLHF.

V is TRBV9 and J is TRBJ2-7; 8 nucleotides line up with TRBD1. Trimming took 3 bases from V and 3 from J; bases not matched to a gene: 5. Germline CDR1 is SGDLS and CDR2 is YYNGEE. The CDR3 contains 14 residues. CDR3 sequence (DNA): TGTGCCAGCAGCGGTGGGGACAGGAGCTACGAGCAGTACTTC. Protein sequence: CASSGGDRSYEQYF.

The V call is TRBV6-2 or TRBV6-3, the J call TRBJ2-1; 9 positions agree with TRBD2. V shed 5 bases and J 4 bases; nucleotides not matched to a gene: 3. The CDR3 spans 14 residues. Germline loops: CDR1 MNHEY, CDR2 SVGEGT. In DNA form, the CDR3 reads TGTGCCAGCAGTACCCTAGCGGGGTACAATGAGCAGTTCTTC. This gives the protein CASSTLAGYNEQFF.

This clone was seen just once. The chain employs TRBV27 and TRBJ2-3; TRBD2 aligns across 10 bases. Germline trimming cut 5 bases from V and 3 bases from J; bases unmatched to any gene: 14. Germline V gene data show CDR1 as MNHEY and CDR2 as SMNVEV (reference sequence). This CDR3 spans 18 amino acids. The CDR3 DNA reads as TGTGCCAGCAGTATCTCCCCATATAGCGGGAGGTCGACAGATACGCAGTATTTT. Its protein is CASSISPYSGRSTDTQYF.

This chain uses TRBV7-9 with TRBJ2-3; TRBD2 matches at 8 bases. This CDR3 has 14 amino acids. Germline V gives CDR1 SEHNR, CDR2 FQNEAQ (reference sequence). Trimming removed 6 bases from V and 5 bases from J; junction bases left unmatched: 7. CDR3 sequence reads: CASRPGLDVDTQYF. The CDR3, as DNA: TGTGCCAGCAGACCGGGACTAGACGTAGATACGCAGTATTTT.

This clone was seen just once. The CDR3 loop reads CASSFGPQVEAFF. In nucleotides, the CDR3 is TGTGCCAGCAGCTTCGGGCCGCAGGTTGAAGCTTTCTTT. The chain employs TRBV13 and TRBJ1-1; no firm D call. Trimming took 3 bases from V and 7 from J, leaving 12 bases between them. CDR1 PRHDT and CDR2 FYEKMQ come from the germline V gene (reference sequence). The CDR3 runs 13 residues.

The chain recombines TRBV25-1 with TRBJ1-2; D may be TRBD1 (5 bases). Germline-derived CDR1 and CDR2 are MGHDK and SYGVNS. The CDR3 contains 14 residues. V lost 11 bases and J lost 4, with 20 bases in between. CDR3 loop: CARDHLPRGYGYTF. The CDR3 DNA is TGTGCCCGAGATCACCTTCCTAGGGGCTATGGCTACACCTTC.